Presented here are 10 T cell receptor beta chains from one specimen sequenced in a study of vaccination and CD4 T cells after COVID-19. The assay that was used to sequence DNA from cultured CD4+ T cells was the Oncomine TCR Beta short-read assay. TCRdb reanalysed the PCR reads using MiXCR and keeps one entry per CDR3 protein. The sample holds about 3,600 distinct CDR3 sequences; 17% are singletons and the top ten take 20% to 25%. Treatment meaning: approximately nine-day PBMC culture with coronavirus spike peptide pools or control peptides (ViraFEST assay). No antigen has been assigned to these receptors. Specimen: CD4+ T cells from blood, cultured in vitro. The receptors come from a human donor who had recovered from COVID-19.

This clonotype is deemed medium-sized. The V call is TRBV20-1, the J call TRBJ1-2; maybe TRBD1 (5 bases). CDR1 and CDR2 from the germline V gene are DFQATT and SNEGSKA (reference sequence). V lost 2 bases, J lost 7 bases, and 14 bases lay in between. The CDR3 loop spans 13 amino acids. As DNA, the CDR3 is TGCAGTGCTAGACCAGGGTCTTCGGCTGGCTACACCTTC. This translates into CSARPGSSAGYTF.

This clonotype is medium-sized within its sample. The chain carries TRBV20-1 and TRBJ1-1; D is uncertain. The V gene lost 6 bases and the J gene lost 1 base, with 9 bases spanning the gap. The CDR3 runs 12 residues. Germline V gene data show CDR1 as DFQATT and CDR2 as SNEGSKA (reference sequence). The CDR3 region has the DNA TGCAGTGCCCCATCACGGAACACTGAAGCTTTCTTT. It yields the protein CSAPSRNTEAFF.

With respect to this clonotype: The junction shows a germline mismatch at one end, possibly a read error. The rearrangement links TRBV6-5 to TRBJ2-1; 8 positions match TRBD2. The length of the CDR3 is 16 residues. Germline values: CDR1 MNHEY, CDR2 SVGAGI. Written as DNA, the CDR3 is TGTGCCTGCAGTTACCTAGCGGGTTTTTCCTACAATGAGCAGTTCTTC. Its protein product is CACSYLAGFSYNEQFF.

This chain joins TRBV12-2 and TRBJ1-2. TRBV12-2 has pseudogene status. This CDR3 contains 15 residues. The CDR3 bases are TGTGCAAGTCGCTTCAGAGCAGATCCATTCTATGGCTACACCTTC. It specifies CASRFRADPFYGYTF.

This clonotype was counted a few times. The chain carries TRBV7-6 and TRBJ1-3; no clear D gene. The length of the CDR3 is 14 residues. Trimming left V 0 bases short and J 0 bases short, with 3 bases between. From germline, CDR1 is SGHVS and CDR2 FNYEAQ. The CDR3 is CASSLAHSGNTIYF. CDR3 DNA: TGTGCCAGCAGCTTAGCACACTCTGGAAACACCATATATTTT.

In its sample, this clonotype was seen a few times. V gene TRBV29-1 combines with J gene TRBJ1-2; possible D gene TRBD1, 6 bases. V was clipped by 2 bases and J by 0 bases, with 10 bases between them. Germline lookup yields CDR1 SQVTM and CDR2 ANQGSEA. This CDR3 comprises 14 residues. CDR3 coding DNA: TGCAGCGTTGAACCGGGACACCCTAACTATGGCTACACCTTC. The encoded protein is CSVEPGHPNYGYTF.

This rearrangement joins TRBV6-1 to TRBJ1-3; 9 positions agree with TRBD1. The CDR3 totals 14 residues. The germline V gene encodes CDR1 MNHNS and CDR2 SASEGT. V was clipped by 9 bases and J by 2 bases; unmatched bases: 5. The CDR3 reads CASKQGAAGNTIYF. CDR3 sequence (DNA): TGTGCCAGTAAACAGGGGGCGGCTGGAAACACCATATATTTT.

The rearrangement joins TRBV21-1 to TRBJ1-3. TRBV21-1 is shown as a pseudogene. The CDR3 covers 17 residues. CDR3 amino acids: CASSAGEGPVSGNTIYF. CDR3 nucleotides: TGTGCCAGCAGCGCTGGGGAGGGGCCCGTCTCTGGAAACACCATATATTTT.

Sample share makes this clonotype hyperexpanded (1% or more). The CDR3: CASSYSRDRVLSNQPQHF. The DNA for the CDR3 is TGTGCCAGCAGTTACTCCCGGGACAGGGTTTTGAGCAATCAGCCCCAGCATTTT. The chain couples TRBV6-5 to TRBJ1-5; TRBD1 matches 9 bases. Unmatched junction bases numbered 7, after V lost 0 bases and J lost 1 base. Germline-derived CDR1 and CDR2 are MNHEY and SVGAGI. The CDR3 runs to 18 residues.

The V and J genes are TRBV12-3 or TRBV12-4 and TRBJ2-2, with D possibly TRBD1 on 6 matching bases. CDR3 length: 14 residues. The ends were cut back, 2 bases at V and 5 bases at J, with 9 bases in the middle. The CDR3 region is CASSLKGGTGELFF. The DNA of the CDR3 is TGTGCCAGCAGTTTAAAAGGGGGTACCGGGGAGCTGTTTTTT.